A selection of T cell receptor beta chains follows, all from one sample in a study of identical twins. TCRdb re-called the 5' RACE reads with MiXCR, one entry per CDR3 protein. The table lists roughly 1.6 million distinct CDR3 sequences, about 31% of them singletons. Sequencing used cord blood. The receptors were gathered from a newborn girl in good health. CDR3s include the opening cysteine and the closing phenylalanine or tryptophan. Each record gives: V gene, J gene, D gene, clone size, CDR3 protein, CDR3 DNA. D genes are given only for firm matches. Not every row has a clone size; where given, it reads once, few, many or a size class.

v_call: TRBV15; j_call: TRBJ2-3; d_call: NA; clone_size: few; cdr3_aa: CATRDGVVPPSTDTQYF; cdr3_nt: TGTGCCACCCGCGACGGAGTAGTTCCCCCTAGCACAGATACGCAGTATTTT
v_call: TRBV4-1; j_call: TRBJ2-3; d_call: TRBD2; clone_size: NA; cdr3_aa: CASRGAIAGVSTDTQYF; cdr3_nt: TGCGCCAGCAGGGGGGCAATAGCGGGGGTTAGCACAGATACGCAGTATTTT
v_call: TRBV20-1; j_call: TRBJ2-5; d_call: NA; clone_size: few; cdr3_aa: CSARAWGRETQYF; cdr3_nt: TGCAGTGCTAGAGCTTGGGGGAGGGAGACCCAGTACTTC
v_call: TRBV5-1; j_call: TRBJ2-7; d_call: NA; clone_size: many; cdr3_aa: CASSLTGTYEQYF; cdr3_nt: TGTGCCAGCAGTTTAACAGGGACCTACGAGCAGTACTTC
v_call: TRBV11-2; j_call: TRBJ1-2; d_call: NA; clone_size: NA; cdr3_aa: CASSFGGANGYTF; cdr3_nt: TGTGCCAGCAGCTTTGGCGGGGCTAATGGCTACACCTTC
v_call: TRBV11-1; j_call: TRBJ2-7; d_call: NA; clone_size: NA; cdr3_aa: CASSLTTRGKRYF; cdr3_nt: TGTGCCAGCAGCTTGACCACCCGGGGGAAGCGGTACTTC
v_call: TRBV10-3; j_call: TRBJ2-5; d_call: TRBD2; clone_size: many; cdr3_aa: CAISEPDITGGIETQYF; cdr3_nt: TGTGCCATCAGTGAGCCGGATATCACCGGGGGGATTGAGACCCAGTACTTC
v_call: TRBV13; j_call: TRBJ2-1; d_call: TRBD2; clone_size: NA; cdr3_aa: CASSAIRLAGAAYNEQFF; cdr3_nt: TGTGCCAGCAGCGCGATCCGGCTAGCGGGGGCCGCCTACAATGAGCAGTTCTTC
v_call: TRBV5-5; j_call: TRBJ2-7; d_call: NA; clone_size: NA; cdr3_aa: CASSLGQQPYNEQYF; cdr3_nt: TGTGCCAGCAGCTTAGGCCAGCAACCCTACAATGAGCAGTACTTC
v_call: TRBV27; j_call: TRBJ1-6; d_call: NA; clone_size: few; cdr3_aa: CASSLSGEGAYNSPLHF; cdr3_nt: TGTGCCAGCAGTTTATCAGGGGAGGGCGCCTATAATTCACCCCTCCACTTT
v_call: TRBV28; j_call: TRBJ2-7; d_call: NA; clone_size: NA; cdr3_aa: CASSLRDPREQYF; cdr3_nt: TGTGCCAGCAGTTTGAGGGACCCTAGGGAGCAGTACTTC
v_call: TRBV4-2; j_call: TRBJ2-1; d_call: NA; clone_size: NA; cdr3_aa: CASSRFEGYNEQFF; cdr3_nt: TGTGCCAGCAGCCGTTTCGAGGGGTACAATGAGCAGTTCTTC
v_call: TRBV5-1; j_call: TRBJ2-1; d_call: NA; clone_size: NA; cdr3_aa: CASSLGPSSDEQFF; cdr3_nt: TGCGCCAGCAGCTTGGGACCATCATCGGATGAGCAGTTCTTC
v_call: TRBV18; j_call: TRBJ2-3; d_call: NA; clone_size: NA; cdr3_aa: CASLPGAINTDTQYF; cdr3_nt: TGTGCCAGCTTACCAGGGGCTATTAACACAGATACGCAGTATTTT
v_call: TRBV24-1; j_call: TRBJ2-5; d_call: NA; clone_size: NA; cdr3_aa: CATSDREASQETQYF; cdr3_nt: TGTGCCACCAGTGATAGGGAAGCGAGCCAAGAGACCCAGTACTTC
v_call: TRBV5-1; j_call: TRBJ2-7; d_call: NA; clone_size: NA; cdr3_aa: CASSFHGSGRPYEQYF; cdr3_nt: TGCGCCAGCAGCTTCCATGGTAGCGGTAGGCCCTACGAGCAGTACTTC
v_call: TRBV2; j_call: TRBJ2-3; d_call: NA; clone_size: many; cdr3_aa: CASRENRDPNFDTQYF; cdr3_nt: TGTGCCAGCAGGGAAAACCGGGACCCCAATTTTGATACGCAGTATTTT
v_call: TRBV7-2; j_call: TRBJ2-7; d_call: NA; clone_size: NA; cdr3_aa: CASSLANKIYEQYF; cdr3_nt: TGTGCCAGCAGCTTAGCAAACAAGATCTACGAGCAGTACTTC
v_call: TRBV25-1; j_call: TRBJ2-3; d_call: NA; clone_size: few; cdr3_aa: CASSDWDRTDTQYF; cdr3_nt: TGTGCCAGCAGTGATTGGGACCGCACAGATACGCAGTATTTT
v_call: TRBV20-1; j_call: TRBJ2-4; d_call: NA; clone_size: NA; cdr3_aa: CSARRGQETRYF; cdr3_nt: TGCAGTGCGAGACGTGGGCAAGAGACCCGGTACTTC
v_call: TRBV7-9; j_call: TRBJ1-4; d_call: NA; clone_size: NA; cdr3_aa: CASSPRGAPNEKLFF; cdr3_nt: TGTGCCAGCAGCCCCCGTGGGGCGCCTAATGAAAAACTGTTTTTT
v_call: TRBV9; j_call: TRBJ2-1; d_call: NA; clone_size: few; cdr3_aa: CASSVVSSVNEQFF; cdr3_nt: TGTGCCAGCAGCGTAGTGTCCTCGGTGAATGAGCAGTTCTTC
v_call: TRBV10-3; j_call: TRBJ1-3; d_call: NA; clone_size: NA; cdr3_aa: CAISESGNSGNTIYF; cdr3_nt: TGTGCCATCAGTGAGTCGGGTAACTCTGGAAACACCATATATTTT
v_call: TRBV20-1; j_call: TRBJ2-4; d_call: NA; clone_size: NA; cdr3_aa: CSASPWSRDNKNIQYF; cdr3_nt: TGCAGTGCTAGTCCTTGGAGTCGGGACAACAAAAACATTCAGTACTTC
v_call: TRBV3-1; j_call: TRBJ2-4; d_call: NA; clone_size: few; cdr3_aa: CASSLPRTRGLGEQYF; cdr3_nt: TGTGCCAGCAGCCTTCCGCGGACTAGGGGGTTGGGTGAGCAGTACTTC
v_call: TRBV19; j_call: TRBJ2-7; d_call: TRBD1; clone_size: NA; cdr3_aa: CASIGWDRGLLGQYF; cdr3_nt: TGTGCCAGTATTGGTTGGGACAGGGGGTTGCTAGGGCAGTACTTC
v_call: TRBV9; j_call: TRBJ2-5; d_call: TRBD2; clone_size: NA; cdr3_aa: CASSHNPSPLAGRSMAQYF; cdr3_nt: TGTGCCAGCAGCCACAACCCAAGCCCTCTAGCGGGCCGATCCATGGCCCAGTACTTC
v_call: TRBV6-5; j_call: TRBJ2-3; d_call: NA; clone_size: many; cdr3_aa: CASSPQGMGADTQYF; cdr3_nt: TGTGCCAGCAGTCCACAGGGAATGGGTGCAGATACGCAGTATTTT
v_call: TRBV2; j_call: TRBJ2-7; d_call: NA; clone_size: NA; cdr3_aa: CASSEIWSSYGQYF; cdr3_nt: TGTGCCAGCAGTGAAATCTGGAGCTCCTACGGGCAGTACTTC
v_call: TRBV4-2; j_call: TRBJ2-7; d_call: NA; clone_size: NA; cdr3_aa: CASSQEMEAYEQYF; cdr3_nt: TGTGCCAGCAGCCAAGAGATGGAGGCCTACGAGCAGTACTTC
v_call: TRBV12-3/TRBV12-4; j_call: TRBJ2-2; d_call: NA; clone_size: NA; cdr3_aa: CASSGPGLAGGGELFF; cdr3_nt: TGTGCCAGCAGTGGTCCGGGACTGGCTGGAGGCGGGGAGCTGTTTTTT
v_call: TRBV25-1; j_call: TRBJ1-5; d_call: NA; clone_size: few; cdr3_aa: CASSDAGGNQPQHF; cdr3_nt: TGTGCCAGCAGTGATGCCGGAGGCAATCAGCCCCAGCATTTT
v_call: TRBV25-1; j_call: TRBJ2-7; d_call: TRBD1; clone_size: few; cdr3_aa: CASTPTGGSYEQYF; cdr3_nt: TGTGCCAGCACCCCGACAGGGGGCTCCTACGAGCAGTACTTC
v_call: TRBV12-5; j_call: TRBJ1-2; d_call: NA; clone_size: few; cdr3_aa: CASGLVPGGEGYGYTF; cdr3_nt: TGTGCTAGTGGTTTGGTACCCGGGGGGGAAGGCTATGGCTACACCTTC
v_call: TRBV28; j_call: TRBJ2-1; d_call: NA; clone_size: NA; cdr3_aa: CASSLLLASSYNEQFF; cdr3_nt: TGTGCCAGCAGTTTATTGCTAGCGAGCTCCTACAATGAGCAGTTCTTC